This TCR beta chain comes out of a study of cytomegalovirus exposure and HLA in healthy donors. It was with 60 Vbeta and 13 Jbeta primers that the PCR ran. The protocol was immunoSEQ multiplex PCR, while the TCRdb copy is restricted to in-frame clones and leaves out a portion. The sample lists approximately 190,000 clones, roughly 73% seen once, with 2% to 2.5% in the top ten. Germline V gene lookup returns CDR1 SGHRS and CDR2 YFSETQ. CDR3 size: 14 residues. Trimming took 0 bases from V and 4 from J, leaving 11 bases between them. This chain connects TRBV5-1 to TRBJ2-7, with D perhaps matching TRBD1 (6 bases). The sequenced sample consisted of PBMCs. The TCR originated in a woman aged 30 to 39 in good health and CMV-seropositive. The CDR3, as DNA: TGCGCCAGCAGCTTGGGGGACAATCTTTACGAGCAGTACTTC. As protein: CASSLGDNLYEQYF.